This TCR beta chain is from a study of T-cell memory formation after mild COVID-19. TCRdb reprocessed the 5' RACE reads via MiXCR and lists one record per CDR3 protein. The table lists fewer than 600,000 distinct CDR3 sequences, approximately 21% of them singletons. CDR3 length equals 15 residues. V shed 4 bases and J shed 1 base, with 13 bases lying between them. The germline V gene has CDR1 MGHRA and CDR2 YSYEKL. The TCR sequence derives from an adult woman who had mild COVID-19 (a few samples of this study predate the infection). Cell type and time point are not known. The sequencing sample was made of PBMCs or a T cell subset sorted from them (not recorded which). The chain is built from TRBV4-1 and TRBJ1-1, with D perhaps TRBD1 (5 bases). The CDR3 loop reads CASSPPLGQNTEAFF. The CDR3 DNA sequence: TGCGCCAGCAGCCCACCCCTCGGACAGAACACTGAAGCTTTCTTT.